The next 29 T cell receptor beta chains were all read from a single sample in a study of T-cell reconstitution after alpha-beta-depleted transplantation in children. Preparation of the TCRbeta library used unique molecular identifiers. TCRdb fed the PCR reads into MiXCR, producing one record per CDR3 protein. The data contain roughly 16,000 distinct CDR3 sequences, roughly 12% of them seen just once; the ten biggest clones take up 70% to 80%. The material was PBMCs, mostly from graft donor cells, obtained 180 days after TCRalphabeta/CD19-depleted stem cell transplant. Receptors originate from a boy in the first two years of life who had a stem cell transplant for Wiskott-Aldrich syndrome, so the T cells may come from the graft donor.

At least ten counts were recorded for this clonotype. The chain is built from TRBV6-5 and TRBJ2-7, with TRBD1 identical over 8 bases. The CDR3 consists of 15 residues. Per the germline V gene, CDR1 is MNHEY and CDR2 is SVGAGI. V shed 6 bases, J shed 1 base, and the junction held 8 bases outside the gene matches. CDR3 nucleotides: TGTGCCAGCAGGAGGGGACAGGACGTTTCCTACGAGCAGTACTTC. Its protein product is CASRRGQDVSYEQYF.

The sample holds a few counts of this clonotype. J is TRBJ2-7 and V is TRBV5-1; 7 nucleotides agree with TRBD2. V was clipped by 2 bases and J by 5 bases; unmatched bases: 16. There are 17 residues in the CDR3. Germline assignment: CDR1 SGHRS and CDR2 YFSETQ. As DNA, the CDR3 is TGCGCCAGCAGCTTTTCCCCCATGACTAGCAACGCCGACGAGCAGTACTTC. Translation: CASSFSPMTSNADEQYF.

This clonotype was found once. The chain uses TRBV18 and TRBJ2-1, with a tentative D call TRBD1 (6 bases). Germline V lookup: CDR1 KGHSH, CDR2 LQKENI. The CDR3 loop spans 17 amino acids. V was pared by 2 bases and J by 0 bases, with 14 bases between. The CDR3 here is CASSPATGPLSYNEQFF. The CDR3, as DNA: TGTGCCAGCTCACCAGCTACAGGGCCCCTCTCCTACAATGAGCAGTTCTTC.

This clonotype showed up just a few times. J is TRBJ2-5 and V is TRBV12-3 or TRBV12-4, with D tentatively TRBD2 (5 bases). V was clipped by 2 bases and J by 3 bases, with 13 bases between them. The CDR3 is made up of 15 amino acids. CDR3 nucleotide sequence: TGTGCCAGCAGTTTAAGCCCTCCGGAGGAAGAGACCCAGTACTTC. Protein product: CASSLSPPEEETQYF.

This clonotype came up a few times. CDR3 loop: CASSLDSANYGYTF. As DNA, the CDR3 is TGTGCCAGCAGCTTAGACAGCGCTAACTATGGCTACACCTTC. V is TRBV7-9 and J is TRBJ1-2; D gene uncertain. V gave up 1 base and J gave up 0 bases, with 6 bases separating them. Germline-derived CDR1 and CDR2 are SEHNR and FQNEAQ (reference sequence). The CDR3 extends over 14 amino acids. Full variable domain (outside the CDR3, taken from reference TRBV7-9 and TRBJ1-2): DTGVSQNPRHKITKRGQNVTFRCDPISEHNRLYWYRQTLGQGPEFLTYFQNEAQLEKSRLLSDRFSAERPKGSFSTLEIQRTEQGDSAMYLCASSLDSANYGYTFGSGTRLTVV.

To note about this clonotype: One base away lies a much larger clone, so this may be a sequencing read error. For the CDR3, the DNA is TGCAGTGCTACGGGACTAGCGGGCATCCCTTCCTGCAATGAGCAGTTCTTC. This translates into CSATGLAGIPSCNEQFF. The chain recombines TRBV20-1 with TRBJ2-1, with TRBD2 identical over 12 bases. Per germline, CDR1 DFQATT and CDR2 SNEGSKA (reference sequence). The CDR3 spans 17 residues.

This rearrangement joins TRBV5-1 to TRBJ2-3, with 10 bases aligning to TRBD2. The CDR3 contains 16 residues. Germline values: CDR1 SGHRS, CDR2 YFSETQ. The V segment lost 4 bases and the J segment 5 bases; nucleotides outside the gene matches: 10. The chain's CDR3 is CASSRPGSGREDTQYF. CDR3 nucleotides: TGCGCCAGCAGCCGCCCGGGAAGCGGGAGGGAAGATACGCAGTATTTT. Combining the CDR3 with reference TRBV5-1 and TRBJ2-3 gives the whole variable domain KAGVTQTPRYLIKTRGQQVTLSCSPISGHRSVSWYQQTPGQGLQFLFEYFSETQRNKGNFPGRFSGRQFSNSRSEMNVSTLELGDSALYLCASSRPGSGREDTQYFGPGTRLTVL.

This clonotype has a count of ten or more. The J gene is TRBJ2-7, the V gene TRBV20-1; unclear D gene. CDR3 length: 13 amino acids. Germline assignment: CDR1 DFQATT and CDR2 SNEGSKA (reference sequence). V was trimmed by 3 bases and J by 1 base, leaving 10 bases between them. The CDR3 reads CSASSAISYEQYF. CDR3 nucleotide sequence: TGCAGTGCTAGTTCTGCTATTTCCTACGAGCAGTACTTC.

This clonotype was found a few times. The CDR3 loop reads CASSLDGGARDTQYF. CDR3 nucleotides: TGTGCCAGCAGCTTGGATGGGGGGGCGCGAGATACGCAGTATTTT. The chain employs TRBV5-5 and TRBJ2-3, with a weak D call TRBD2 (7 bases). V gave up 0 bases and J gave up 5 bases, with 13 bases separating them. Germline V lookup: CDR1 SGHKS, CDR2 YYEKEE (reference sequence). There are 15 residues in the CDR3.

The table lists this clonotype with a few counts. This sequence joins TRBV5-5 and TRBJ2-1; D may be TRBD2 (5 bases). V dropped 0 bases and J dropped 0 bases, with 10 bases sitting between them. This CDR3 has 16 amino acids. Germline values: CDR1 SGHKS, CDR2 YYEKEE (reference sequence). CDR3 in DNA: TGTGCCAGCAGCTTGGGACCAGCGGCCTCCTACAATGAGCAGTTCTTC. Protein sequence: CASSLGPAASYNEQFF.

Sample share makes this clonotype medium-sized (0.01 to 0.1%). This chain uses TRBV7-2 with TRBJ2-2, with D unresolved. V was pared by 5 bases and J by 5 bases, with 6 bases between. The CDR3 has 12 amino acids. CDR1 SGHTA and CDR2 FQGNSA come from the germline V gene. Here the CDR3 DNA reads TGTGCCAGCAGCCCAAGTACCGGGGAGCTGTTTTTT. Its translation is CASSPSTGELFF.

The J gene is TRBJ1-6, the V gene TRBV3-1; possibly TRBD1 for D (6 bases). Trimming shortened V by 9 bases and J by 8 bases, and 20 bases separated the two germline ends. This CDR3 has 15 residues. Germline loops: CDR1 LGHDT, CDR2 YNNKEL (reference sequence). The CDR3 reads CASAYGGGFDSPLHF. CDR3 sequence (DNA): TGTGCCAGTGCGTACGGGGGGGGCTTTGATTCACCCCTCCACTTT.

This clonotype was counted a single time. V usage is TRBV7-9 and J usage is TRBJ2-6; no clear D gene. Germline loops: CDR1 SEHNR, CDR2 FQNEAQ (reference sequence). Trimming pared 6 bases from V and 4 bases from J, leaving 7 bases between. CDR3 length equals 13 residues. In DNA form, the CDR3 reads TGTGCCAGCAGTCACGCGGGGGCCAACGTCCTGACTTTC. Protein sequence: CASSHAGANVLTF.

This clonotype was seen at least ten times. The rearrangement links TRBV4-3 to TRBJ1-5; D remains ambiguous. Trimming pared 0 bases from V and 7 bases from J, leaving 7 bases between. Germline V gene sequence: CDR1 LGHNA, CDR2 YSLEER. This CDR3 is 13 amino acids long. CDR3 sequence (DNA): TGCGCCAGCAGCCAAGAATGGTGGCAGCCCCAGCATTTT. Translating gives CASSQEWWQPQHF.

The chain employs TRBV20-1 and TRBJ2-5, with a tentative D call TRBD2 (5 bases). Germline assignment: CDR1 DFQATT and CDR2 SNEGSKA (reference sequence). V lost 3 bases to trimming and J lost 1 base, with 9 bases between them. The CDR3 covers 13 residues. The CDR3 protein is CSASRTAQETQYF. The CDR3 DNA reads TGCAGTGCTAGTCGGACTGCCCAAGAGACCCAGTACTTC.

This clonotype appeared a few times. This rearrangement joins TRBV4-1 to TRBJ2-1; TRBD2 matches 8 bases. Trimming took 1 base from V and 7 from J; bases not matched to a gene: 6. This CDR3 spans 15 amino acids. The germline gives CDR1 MGHRA, CDR2 YSYEKL. The CDR3, as DNA: TGCGCCAGCAGCCAAGCCTCGGGGGGGGCGAATGAGCAGTTCTTC. Translated, it gives CASSQASGGANEQFF.

V gene TRBV5-1 combines with J gene TRBJ2-1, with D perhaps TRBD2 (5 bases). Germline V CDR1 and CDR2: SGHRS, YFSETQ. Trimming took 0 bases from V and 0 from J, leaving 10 bases between them. This CDR3 region has 16 residues. CDR3 DNA sequence: TGCGCCAGCAGCTTGGATGGGAGTTTCTCCTACAATGAGCAGTTCTTC. It is translated as CASSLDGSFSYNEQFF. Complete variable domain (other parts from reference TRBV5-1 and TRBJ2-1): KAGVTQTPRYLIKTRGQQVTLSCSPISGHRSVSWYQQTPGQGLQFLFEYFSETQRNKGNFPGRFSGRQFSNSRSEMNVSTLELGDSALYLCASSLDGSFSYNEQFFGPGTRLTVL.

The V call is TRBV16, the J call TRBJ2-1, with unresolved D. V lost 2 bases, J lost 5 bases, and 7 bases lay in between. Germline lookup yields CDR1 KGHSY and CDR2 FQNENV. CDR3 size: 13 residues. The CDR3 DNA follows: TGTGCCAGCAGCCAAGCTTCACACAATGAGCAGTTCTTC. Residues: CASSQASHNEQFF.

This clonotype was picked up a small number of times. The rearrangement uses TRBV7-2 and TRBJ1-5, with TRBD1 matching over 9 bases. Germline V gene sequence: CDR1 SGHTA, CDR2 FQGNSA. The CDR3 sequence is 16 residues long. V trimming: 5 bases; J trimming: 6 bases; junction bases outside the gene matches: 11. The CDR3 protein is CASSRALQGAGQPQHF. The DNA of the CDR3 is TGTGCCAGCAGCCGGGCGCTACAGGGGGCAGGTCAGCCCCAGCATTTT.

V is TRBV30 and J is TRBJ2-2; 7 bases map to TRBD1. The germline V gene has CDR1 GTSNPN and CDR2 SVGIG (reference sequence). This CDR3 contains 14 residues. The V and J ends lost 3 bases and 4 bases, in that order; junction bases with no gene match: 5. The CDR3 DNA reads as TGTGCCTGGAGGGGAGACAGGGCCACCGGGGAGCTGTTTTTT. Residues: CAWRGDRATGELFF. The whole variable domain, filled in from reference TRBV30 and TRBJ2-2, reads SQTIHQWPATLVQPVGSPLSLECTVEGTSNPNLYWYRQAAGRGLQLLFYSVGIGQISSEVPQNLSASRPQDRQFILSSKKLLLSDSGFYLCAWRGDRATGELFFGEGSRLTVL.

This clonotype was counted many times. V usage is TRBV7-9 and J usage is TRBJ2-5; maybe TRBD1 (6 bases). The V gene's germline CDR1 is SEHNR and CDR2 FQNEAQ (reference sequence). This CDR3 is 15 amino acids long. Trimming stripped 4 bases from V and 1 base from J, with 13 bases between. CDR3 region: CASSSPGTLQETQYF. Written as DNA, the CDR3 is TGTGCCAGCAGCTCTCCCGGGACACTCCAAGAGACCCAGTACTTC. Full variable domain (outside the CDR3, taken from reference TRBV7-9 and TRBJ2-5): DTGVSQNPRHKITKRGQNVTFRCDPISEHNRLYWYRQTLGQGPEFLTYFQNEAQLEKSRLLSDRFSAERPKGSFSTLEIQRTEQGDSAMYLCASSSPGTLQETQYFGPGTRLLVL.

The table lists this clonotype with many counts. The genes are TRBV7-6 and TRBJ1-3; 7 nucleotides align to TRBD1. With 5 bases clipped from V and 0 bases from J, the junction kept 10 bases outside the gene matches. This CDR3 is built from 17 residues. Germline CDR1 and CDR2: SGHVS and FNYEAQ. DNA of the CDR3: TGTGCCAGCAGCCTTCGGGACAGTTTAATCTCTGGAAACACCATATATTTT. Its translation is CASSLRDSLISGNTIYF.

This chain links TRBV7-2 with TRBJ2-7; 7 nucleotides line up with TRBD1. The CDR3 has 15 residues. J gave up 3 bases and V 7 bases, and 12 bases lay outside the gene matches. Germline values: CDR1 SGHTA, CDR2 FQGNSA. CDR3 DNA sequence: TGTGCCAGCACCTTTGAGGGGACAGCCTACTACGAGCAGTACTTC. It encodes CASTFEGTAYYEQYF.

This clonotype occurred a few times. The chain combines TRBV7-9 with TRBJ1-1, with D perhaps TRBD1 (5 bases). Germline lookup yields CDR1 SEHNR and CDR2 FQNEAQ (reference sequence). Between the trimmed V and J ends, which lost 1 base and 3 bases, there was a span of 12 bases. This CDR3 comprises 15 residues. CDR3 sequence: CASSLGDLRYTEAFF. Here the CDR3 DNA reads TGTGCCAGCAGCTTAGGGGACCTGAGGTACACTGAAGCTTTCTTT.

This clonotype has more than one count but fewer than ten. The V and J genes are TRBV6-2 or TRBV6-3 and TRBJ2-7; possibly TRBD1 for D (6 bases). Trimming stripped 8 bases from V and 0 bases from J, with 17 bases between. CDR3 length equals 15 residues. In germline, CDR1 is MNHEY, CDR2 SVGEGT. The CDR3 reads CASLGAFLSSYEQYF. The CDR3 region has the DNA TGTGCCAGCTTGGGGGCATTCCTGAGCTCCTACGAGCAGTACTTC.

The rearrangement links TRBV5-4 to TRBJ1-1; D might be TRBD1 (5 bases). The CDR3 length is 16 residues. The V end lost 4 bases, the J end lost 2 bases, and 18 bases lay between the germline ends. CDR1 and CDR2 (germline): SGHNT, YYREEE (reference sequence). In nucleotides, the CDR3 is TGTGCCAGCAGCCGGGAGGCAGGGCAAATAAACACTGAAGCTTTCTTT. Translated: CASSREAGQINTEAFF.

The sample holds a few counts of this clonotype. J is TRBJ2-5 and V is TRBV29-1; D gene uncertain. The V gene lost 3 bases and the J gene lost 3 bases, with 8 bases spanning the gap. Germline V gene lookup returns CDR1 SQVTM and CDR2 ANQGSEA. The CDR3 sequence is 12 residues long. The chain's CDR3 is CSVEKGEETQYF. CDR3 DNA sequence: TGCAGCGTTGAGAAGGGTGAAGAGACCCAGTACTTC.

Details on this clonotype: The junction shows a germline mismatch at one end, possibly a read error. The V call is TRBV19, the J call TRBJ2-7; 8 nucleotides align to TRBD2. Germline CDR1 is LNHDA and CDR2 is SQIVND (reference sequence). The CDR3 contains 16 residues. In DNA form, the CDR3 reads TGTTCCAGTAGTGTATACCCGCGGGAGGCGGGCTACGAGCAGTACTTC. Protein product: CSSSVYPREAGYEQYF.

The rearrangement uses TRBV12-3 or TRBV12-4 and TRBJ1-1; D is unresolved. This CDR3 contains 12 residues. V lost 1 base and J 5 bases, leaving 5 bases between the germline ends. The CDR3 DNA reads as TGTGCCAGCAGTTTAGAGTGGACTGAAGCTTTCTTT. Protein sequence: CASSLEWTEAFF.